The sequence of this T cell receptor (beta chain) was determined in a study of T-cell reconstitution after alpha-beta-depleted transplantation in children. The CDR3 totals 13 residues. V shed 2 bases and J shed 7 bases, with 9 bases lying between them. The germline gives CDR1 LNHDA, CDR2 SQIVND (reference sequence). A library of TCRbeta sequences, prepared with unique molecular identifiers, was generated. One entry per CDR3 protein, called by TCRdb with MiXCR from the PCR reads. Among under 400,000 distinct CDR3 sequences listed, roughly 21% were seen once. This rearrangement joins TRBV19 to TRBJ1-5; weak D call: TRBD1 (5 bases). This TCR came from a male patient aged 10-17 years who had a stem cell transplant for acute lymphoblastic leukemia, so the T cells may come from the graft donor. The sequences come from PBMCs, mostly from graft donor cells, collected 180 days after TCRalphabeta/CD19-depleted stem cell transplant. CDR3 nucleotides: TGTGCCAGTAGTATAATGCGGGGCCAGCCCCAGCATTTT. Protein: CASSIMRGQPQHF.